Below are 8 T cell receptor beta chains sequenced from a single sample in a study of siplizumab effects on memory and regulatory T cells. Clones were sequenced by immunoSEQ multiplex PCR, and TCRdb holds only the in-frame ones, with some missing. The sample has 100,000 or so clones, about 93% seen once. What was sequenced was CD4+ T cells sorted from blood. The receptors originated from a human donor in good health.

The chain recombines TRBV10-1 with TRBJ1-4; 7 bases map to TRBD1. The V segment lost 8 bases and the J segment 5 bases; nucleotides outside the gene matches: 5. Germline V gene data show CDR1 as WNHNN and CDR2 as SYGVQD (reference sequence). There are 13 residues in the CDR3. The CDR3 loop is CASGTGDNEKLFF. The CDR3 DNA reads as TGCGCCAGCGGAACAGGGGACAATGAAAAACTGTTTTTT.

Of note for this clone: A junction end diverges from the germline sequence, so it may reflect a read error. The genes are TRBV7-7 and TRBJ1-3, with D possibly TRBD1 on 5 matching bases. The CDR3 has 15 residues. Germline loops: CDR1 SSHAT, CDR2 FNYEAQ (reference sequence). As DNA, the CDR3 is TGTGCTAGCAGCTTAGGGCGTCCAGGGCTCGGCACCATATATTTT. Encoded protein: CASSLGRPGLGTIYF.

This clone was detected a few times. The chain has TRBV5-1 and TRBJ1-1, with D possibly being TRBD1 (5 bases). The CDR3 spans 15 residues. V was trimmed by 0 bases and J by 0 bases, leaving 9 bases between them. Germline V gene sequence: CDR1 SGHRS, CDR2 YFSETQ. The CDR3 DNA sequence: TGCGCCAGCAGCTTGGCCGGGACTGTGAACACTGAAGCTTTCTTT. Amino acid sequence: CASSLAGTVNTEAFF.

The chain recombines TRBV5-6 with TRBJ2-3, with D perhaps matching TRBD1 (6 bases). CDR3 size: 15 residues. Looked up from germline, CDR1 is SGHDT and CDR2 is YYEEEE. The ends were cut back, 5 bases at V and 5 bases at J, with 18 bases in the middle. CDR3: CASSYTGYLEDTQYF. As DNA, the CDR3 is TGTGCCAGCAGTTATACAGGGTACCTGGAAGATACGCAGTATTTT.

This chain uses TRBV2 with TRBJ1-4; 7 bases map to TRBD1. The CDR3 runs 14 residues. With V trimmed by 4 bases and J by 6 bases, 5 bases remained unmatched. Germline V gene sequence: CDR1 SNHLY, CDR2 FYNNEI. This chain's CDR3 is CASSAQGVYEKLFF. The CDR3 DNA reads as TGTGCCAGCAGTGCCCAGGGGGTGTATGAAAAACTGTTTTTT.

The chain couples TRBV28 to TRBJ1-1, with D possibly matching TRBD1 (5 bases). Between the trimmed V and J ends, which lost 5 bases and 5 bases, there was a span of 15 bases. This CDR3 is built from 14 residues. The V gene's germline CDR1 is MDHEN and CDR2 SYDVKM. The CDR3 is CASSGGGALTEAFF. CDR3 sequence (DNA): TGTGCCAGCAGTGGGGGAGGGGCGTTGACTGAAGCTTTCTTT.

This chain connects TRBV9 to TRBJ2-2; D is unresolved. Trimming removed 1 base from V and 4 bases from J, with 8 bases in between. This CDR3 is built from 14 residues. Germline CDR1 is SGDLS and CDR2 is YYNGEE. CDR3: CASSVRSSTGELFF. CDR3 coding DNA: TGTGCCAGCAGCGTACGGTCCAGCACCGGGGAGCTGTTTTTT.

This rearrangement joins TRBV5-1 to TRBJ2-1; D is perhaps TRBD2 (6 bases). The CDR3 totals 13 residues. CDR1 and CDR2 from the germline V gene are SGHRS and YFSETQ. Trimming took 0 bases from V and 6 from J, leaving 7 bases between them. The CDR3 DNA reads TGCGCCAGCAGCTTGGGGACTATCAATGAGCAGTTCTTC. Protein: CASSLGTINEQFF.